A selection of T cell receptor beta chains follows, all from one sample in a study of shared clonotypes between healthy human individuals. Data came from immunoSEQ multiplex PCR; TCRdb stores just in-frame clones and leaves some out. The table lists more than 900,000 clones, about 80% of them singletons. The specimen sequenced was memory CD4+ T cells from PBMCs. The receptors shown here come from a man aged 18 to 30 in good health. Some clones in this sample may be carry-over from other donors' samples. Both conserved end residues are part of each CDR3.

v_call	j_call	cdr3_aa
TRBV5-1	TRBJ1-1	CASSDGRNTEAFF
TRBV9	TRBJ2-6	CASRRTSGANVLTF
TRBV27	TRBJ2-4	CASRGFTKNIQYF
TRBV20-1	TRBJ1-1	CSAGSYEAFF
TRBV14	TRBJ1-1	CASSQGNPFWAEAFF
TRBV6-4	TRBJ1-1	CASTREAFF
TRBV28	TRBJ1-2	CASRPGGGEGYGYTF
TRBV5-1	TRBJ1-2	CASSFDSDYGYTF
TRBV7-3	TRBJ2-3	CASSQGGLATDTQYF
TRBV6-1	TRBJ2-3	CASSEARTGGDFGTDTQYF
TRBV28	TRBJ1-1	CASSNGLITEAFF
TRBV30	TRBJ2-7	CAWSVLGSGSYEQYF